The present TCR beta chain was sequenced within a study of T cells in Graves' hyperthyroidism and ophthalmopathy (dated by TCRdb to between 2017 and 2020). Regarding the study in general: TCR V-J signatures able to tell the groups apart were searched for in a discovery cohort of 95 to 100 patients, of whom 43 had Graves' ophthalmopathy and about 60 had stable Graves' hyperthyroidism. An independent validation cohort of about 20 hyperthyroidism patients and approximately 15 patients who later progressed to ophthalmopathy tested prospective prediction of ophthalmopathy. The 75 to 100 discovery patients were randomly divided into training and test sets at a 7:3 ratio. In addition, the study compared T-cell repertoires in thyroid tissue and in blood from roughly six Graves' hyperthyroidism patients. Following sampling, methimazole starting at 30 mg daily was given to hyperthyroidism patients, and high-dose intravenous methylprednisolone was given to ophthalmopathy patients. TCR Vbeta CDR3 sequencing of 130 to 150 peripheral blood samples (about 45 ophthalmopathy, 75 hyperthyroidism and roughly 17 progressor patients) is reported in the paper. What the work shows at the level of the full study, not this receptor alone: Sample size was not statistically predetermined, and investigators were not blinded to group allocation. In validation, progression to ophthalmopathy was predicted by the model with roughly 71% sensitivity and nearly 75% specificity, a median of around 6.5 months before onset. In cross-validation, a model built on a 13 V-J signature told ophthalmopathy apart from stable hyperthyroidism with roughly 87% sensitivity and around 83% specificity, and in testing the same model reached 80%/75%. Most expanded thyroid clonotypes (frequency above 0.001) were also detected in blood, a finding suggesting that blood repertoires may reflect thyroid immune responses.

Points on this clonotype: The clone's antigen remains unknown. The sample holds no much larger clone one base away, and base qualities are not on file.

Any patient with an uncontrolled infection, another autoimmune disease, pregnancy or lactation was excluded. Diagnoses were based on clinical symptoms, serum thyroxine and TRAb, thyroid ultrasound and orbital computed tomography. Total RNA was extracted using Trizol reagent, and RNA quality was assessed on an Agilent 2100 Bioanalyzer. According to the germline V gene, CDR1 reads MGHDK and CDR2 reads SYGVNS. From its cysteine to its phenylalanine, the CDR3 spans 14 amino acids. This entry keeps only the CDR3 DNA: 42 bases, framed from base 1. Cut back by 4 bases and 2 bases, the V and J ends lie 6 bases apart. Amplification of TCR beta CDR3 regions was carried out from RNA transcripts. A first-round RT-PCR of the TCR CDR3 used the HTBI primer set with the Qiagen OneStep RT-PCR kit. The libraries were constructed in a second round of multiplex PCR and then size-selected and purified. Paired-end sequencing of the libraries was performed with 100 bp reads on an Illumina HiSeq2000. Processing in the source paper ran as follows. SOAPnuke was used to process the raw data, with reads discarded if the reads contained adapters or uncalled bases, had a mean Phred below 15, or lacked an exact constant-primer or identifier match. COPE v1.2.5 was used to merge the high-quality paired reads, and each unique nucleotide sequence was defined as a clonotype. Clonotypes were aligned to IMGT TRBV, TRBD and TRBJ reference segments using MiTCR v1.1. The analysis included only V-J combinations with a frequency above 0.0001, which together covered over 98% of the repertoires. The TCS score was defined as the ratio of F50 (clonal expansion) to E x V (chaos), calculated using BLOSUM62-based TCRdist between CDR3 peptides within each V-J. Welch's t-statistics and random forest reduced 500 to 650 V-J features to 13, which were used in a naive Bayes classifier (R e1071). The similarity between thyroid and blood repertoires was quantified using the Morisita-Horn index. The public reads were reprocessed in TCRdb via fastp at Q25 and MiXCR, keeping in-frame beta chains. Records with the same CDR3 protein are collapsed into one entry carrying the most frequent genes and DNA. TCRdb, not the original authors, processed these V and J calls. Counted in this sample were about 660,000 distinct CDR3 sequences; 45% of them appeared once. The top ten hold about 7.2% of the sample.

The rearrangement joined TRBV25-1 to TRBJ2-6, with no confidently assigned D gene. The receptor was isolated from an adult man with Graves' disease, either hyperthyroidism or ophthalmopathy (not recorded which). The sample comprised peripheral blood or thyroid tissue (not recorded which). The sequenced DNA is TGTGCCAGCAGTGCCAAAACTGGGGCCAACGTCCTGACTTTC. It encodes CASSAKTGANVLTF. Beyond the CDR3, the reference TRBV25-1 and TRBJ2-6 genes provide the residues; the full variable domain reads: EADIYQTPRYLVIGTGKKITLECSQTMGHDKMYWYQQDPGMELHLIHYSYGVNSTEKGDLSSESTVSRIRTEHFPLTLESARPSHTSQYLCASSAKTGANVLTFGAGSRLTVL.